This entry lists 22 T cell receptor beta chains sequenced from one sample in a study of long-term antiretroviral therapy in people with HIV. At the survey level, the v3.0 immunoSEQ assay was run. The method was immunoSEQ multiplex PCR; TCRdb's version includes in-frame clones alone and lacks a portion of them. The sample shows tens of thousands of clones, roughly 88% of them seen only once. Here the sequenced sample was unsorted PBMCs, taken 3 years after starting antiretroviral therapy. These receptors all come from a man aged 35 to 55 with HIV.

This clone appeared a single time. The V gene is TRBV4-2, the J gene TRBJ2-3; 9 bases line up with TRBD2. CDR1 and CDR2 from the germline V gene are LGHNA and YNFKEQ. The CDR3 consists of 12 residues. CDR3 loop: CACSGGNATQYF. The CDR3 coding sequence is TGTGCTTGTAGCGGGGGTAACGCTACGCAGTATTTT.

This clone has just one count. The V call is TRBV12-1, the J call TRBJ1-2; TRBD1 was called by the table and not checked on the DNA. TRBV12-1 is a pseudogene segment. This CDR3 has 16 residues. The CDR3 reads CASSSYPGTANYGYTF. As DNA, the CDR3 is TGTGCCAGCAGCTCCTACCCGGGGACAGCTAACTATGGCTACACCTTC.

The V and J genes are TRBV6-6 and TRBJ2-1, with TRBD1 matching 7 bases. The CDR3 extends over 14 amino acids. J lost 5 bases, V lost 4 bases, and 5 bases had no gene match. Germline values: CDR1 MNHNY, CDR2 SVGAGI (reference sequence). CDR3 residues: CASSWDRQNNEQFF. CDR3 in DNA: TGTGCCAGCAGTTGGGACAGACAAAACAATGAGCAGTTCTTC.

The chain is built from TRBV9 and TRBJ2-2; 8 bases are shared with TRBD1. V dropped 1 base and J dropped 5; count of bases not matched to a gene: 7. This CDR3 contains 16 residues. The germline V gene has CDR1 SGDLS and CDR2 YYNGEE. CDR3 protein: CASSVIGQGGTGELFF. The DNA for the CDR3 is TGTGCCAGCAGCGTAATAGGACAGGGTGGAACCGGGGAGCTGTTTTTT.

The chain joins TRBV10-2 to TRBJ1-1; no clear D. Germline loops: CDR1 WSHSY, CDR2 SAAADI. Trimming left V 5 bases short and J 6 bases short, with 13 bases between. This CDR3 region has 13 residues. CDR3 in DNA: TGCGCCAGCAGTTACACATTGGCGGCTGAAGCTTTCTTT. Translating it yields CASSYTLAAEAFF.

This rearrangement joins TRBV7-6 to TRBJ2-3; 9 bases fit TRBD2. The V gene's germline CDR1 is SGHVS and CDR2 FNYEAQ. V was clipped by 2 bases and J by 6 bases; unmatched bases: 3. This CDR3 contains 14 residues. In nucleotides, the CDR3 is TGTGCCAGCAGCTTATATCTAGCGGGGGATACGCAGTATTTT. Translation: CASSLYLAGDTQYF. Using reference TRBV7-6 and TRBJ2-3 for the parts outside the CDR3, the full variable domain is GAGVSQSPRYKVTKRGQDVALRCDPISGHVSLYWYRQALGQGPEFLTYFNYEAQQDKSGLPNDRFSAERPEGSISTLTIQRTEQRDSAMYRCASSLYLAGDTQYFGPGTRLTVL.

The V gene is TRBV2, the J gene TRBJ2-1; D is perhaps TRBD1 or TRBD2 (5 bases each). V was shortened by 7 bases and J by 8 bases, with 21 bases between the two germline ends. Germline values: CDR1 SNHLY, CDR2 FYNNEI. This CDR3 comprises 15 residues. Written as DNA, the CDR3 is TGTGCCAGCACCACGGTAGGGGACCCCTGGGATGAGCAGTTCTTC. This encodes CASTTVGDPWDEQFF.

The chain uses TRBV5-1 and TRBJ2-6; a possible D gene is TRBD1 (5 bases). In germline, CDR1 is SGHRS, CDR2 YFSETQ. The CDR3 has 14 amino acids. The V and J ends lost 7 bases and 0 bases respectively, with 8 bases between them. For the CDR3, the DNA is TGCGCCAGCCTTGACAGCTCTGGGGCCAACGTCCTGACTTTC. Translation gives CASLDSSGANVLTF.

The chain uses TRBV25-1 and TRBJ2-4; tentative D call: TRBD1 (5 bases). CDR1 is MGHDK and CDR2 is SYGVNS in the germline V gene. V was pared by 2 bases and J by 7 bases, with 9 bases between. The CDR3 has 13 amino acids. The CDR3, as DNA: TGTGCCAGCAGTGAAAGTGGGGCGAACATTCAGTACTTC. As protein: CASSESGANIQYF.

This chain uses TRBV21-1 with TRBJ1-2; TRBD1, the table's D call, lacks a check against the DNA. TRBV21-1 counts as a pseudogene. CDR3 length: 20 amino acids. Here the CDR3 reads CASSKANEANYRDTEGGYTF. Written as DNA, the CDR3 is TGTGCCAGCAGCAAAGCGAACGAAGCAAATTACCGGGACACGGAAGGAGGCTACACCTTC.

This clone was observed a handful of times. The gene calls are TRBV30 and TRBJ2-1; TRBD2 agrees at 7 bases. This CDR3 has 15 residues. Trimming at V came to 4 bases and at J to 5 bases, leaving 11 bases not matched to a gene. Germline CDR1 reads GTSNPN; CDR2 reads SVGIG (reference sequence). The CDR3 DNA is TGTGCCTGGACCCCTTTCGGGAGGTCAGACAATGAGCAGTTCTTC. This sequence encodes CAWTPFGRSDNEQFF. The full variable domain, with the rest looked up from reference TRBV30 and TRBJ2-1, is SQTIHQWPATLVQPVGSPLSLECTVEGTSNPNLYWYRQAAGRGLQLLFYSVGIGQISSEVPQNLSASRPQDRQFILSSKKLLLSDSGFYLCAWTPFGRSDNEQFFGPGTRLTVL.

The rearrangement links TRBV7-9 to TRBJ2-7; TRBD1 matches 9 bases. Germline V CDR1 and CDR2: SEHNR, FQNEAQ (reference sequence). Trimming at V came to 3 bases and at J to 0 bases, leaving 3 bases not matched to a gene. This CDR3 is built from 15 residues. The CDR3 region is CASSFLGQGSYEQYF. Written as DNA, the CDR3 is TGTGCCAGCAGCTTCTTGGGACAGGGCTCCTACGAGCAGTACTTC.

This rearrangement joins TRBV30 to TRBJ1-2; D gene ambiguous. Per the germline V gene, CDR1 is GTSNPN and CDR2 is SVGIG (reference sequence). The CDR3 spans 15 residues. V lost 0 bases and J lost 3, with 14 bases in between. The chain's CDR3 is CAWSVLDEIHYGYTF. CDR3 DNA sequence: TGTGCCTGGAGTGTACTGGATGAGATCCACTATGGCTACACCTTC. Supplemented by reference TRBV30 and TRBJ1-2, the full variable domain reads SQTIHQWPATLVQPVGSPLSLECTVEGTSNPNLYWYRQAAGRGLQLLFYSVGIGQISSEVPQNLSASRPQDRQFILSSKKLLLSDSGFYLCAWSVLDEIHYGYTFGSGTRLTVV.

The genes are TRBV2 and TRBJ2-5; D is ambiguous. This CDR3 is built from 13 residues. Germline V CDR1 and CDR2: SNHLY, FYNNEI. V was trimmed by 4 bases and J by 5 bases, leaving 11 bases between them. This chain's CDR3 is CASSAYGSETQYF. The DNA of the CDR3 is TGTGCCAGCAGTGCCTACGGGTCCGAGACCCAGTACTTC.

This clone was counted only a few times. The DNA of the CDR3 is TGTGCCAGCAGCTTGGAAGGGAACTATGGCTACACCTTC. Its translation: CASSLEGNYGYTF. The chain couples TRBV5-6 to TRBJ1-2; D ambiguous. V gave up 0 bases and J gave up 2 bases, with 5 bases separating them. CDR1 and CDR2 from the germline V gene are SGHDT and YYEEEE. The CDR3 has 13 residues.

The chain couples TRBV11-2 to TRBJ1-1; 8 bases match TRBD1. The CDR3 runs to 16 residues. CDR1 is SGHAT, CDR2 FQNNGV, per germline. V shed 0 bases, J shed 5 bases, and the junction held 8 bases outside the gene matches. CDR3 sequence reads: CASSLDWTGRGTEAFF. The DNA of the CDR3 is TGTGCCAGCAGCTTAGATTGGACAGGGAGGGGTACTGAAGCTTTCTTT.

V and J are TRBV5-4 and TRBJ2-7; 8 bases agree with TRBD1. Unmatched junction bases numbered 16, after V lost 4 bases and J lost 7 bases. There are 16 residues in the CDR3. Germline CDR1 reads SGHNT; CDR2 reads YYREEE (reference sequence). CDR3 amino acids: CASSPTVDRVVEEQYF. The CDR3 nucleotides read TGTGCCAGCAGCCCAACAGTGGACAGGGTAGTGGAAGAGCAGTACTTC.

This chain uses TRBV6-1 with TRBJ1-5; TRBD1 might be the D (6 bases). This CDR3 region has 15 residues. The germline CDR1 and CDR2 sequences are MNHNS and SASEGT. V was pared by 5 bases and J by 1 base, with 12 bases between. CDR3 DNA sequence: TGTGCCAGCAGTATACTACAGGGAAGCAATCAGCCCCAGCATTTT. Translating gives CASSILQGSNQPQHF.

The chain is built from TRBV5-4 and TRBJ1-4; tentatively, D is TRBD1 (5 bases). CDR3 length: 16 amino acids. In germline, CDR1 is SGHNT, CDR2 YYREEE (reference sequence). V lost 4 bases to trimming and J lost 3 bases, with 16 bases between them. For the CDR3, the DNA is TGTGCCAGCAGCCCGGGGGGGGGAGTTGCTAATGAAAAACTGTTTTTT. Translated, it gives CASSPGGGVANEKLFF.

This rearrangement joins TRBV7-2 to TRBJ1-4, with D unclear. Deletions cut 3 bases from V and 7 bases from J, with 6 bases between. CDR1 and CDR2 (germline): SGHTA, FQGNSA. This CDR3 contains 12 residues. Here the CDR3 DNA reads TGTGCCAGCAGCTTCCGAGGTGAAAAACTGTTTTTT. Encoded protein: CASSFRGEKLFF.

The chain links TRBV7-2 to TRBJ1-1; D remains unclear. Germline V gene sequence: CDR1 SGHTA, CDR2 FQGNSA. The CDR3 sequence is 15 residues long. V lost 1 base, J lost 1 base, and 10 bases lay in between. The CDR3 sequence is CASSLVVTANTEAFF. The DNA for the CDR3 is TGTGCCAGCAGCTTAGTCGTTACAGCGAACACTGAAGCTTTCTTT.

Only one count was recorded for this clone. The chain links TRBV27 to TRBJ2-7; 9 nucleotides align to TRBD1. Unmatched junction bases numbered 9, after V lost 2 bases and J lost 7 bases. Germline V gene data show CDR1 as MNHEY and CDR2 as SMNVEV (reference sequence). The CDR3 length is 15 residues. The CDR3 region has the DNA TGTGCCAGCAGTTTACAGGCCGGGACAGGGTGGGAGCAGTACTTC. Protein sequence: CASSLQAGTGWEQYF.